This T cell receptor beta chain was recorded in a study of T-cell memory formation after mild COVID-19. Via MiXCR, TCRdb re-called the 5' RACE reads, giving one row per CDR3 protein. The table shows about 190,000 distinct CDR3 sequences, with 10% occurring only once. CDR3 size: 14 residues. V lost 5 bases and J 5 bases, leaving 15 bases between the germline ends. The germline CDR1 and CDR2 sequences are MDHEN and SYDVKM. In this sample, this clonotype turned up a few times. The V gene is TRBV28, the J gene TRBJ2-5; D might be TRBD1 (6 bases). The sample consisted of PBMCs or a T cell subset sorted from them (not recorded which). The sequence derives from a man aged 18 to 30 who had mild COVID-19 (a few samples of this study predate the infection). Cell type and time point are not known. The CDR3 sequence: CASSPQGVWETQYF. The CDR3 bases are TGTGCCAGCAGTCCACAGGGAGTCTGGGAGACCCAGTACTTC. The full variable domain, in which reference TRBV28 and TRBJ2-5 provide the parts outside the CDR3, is DVKVTQSSRYLVKRTGEKVFLECVQDMDHENMFWYRQDPGLGLRLIYFSYDVKMKEKGDIPEGYSVSREKKERFSLILESASTNQTSMYLCASSPQGVWETQYFGPGTRLLVL.